A single sample is the source of the 20 T cell receptor beta chains below, sequenced in a study of shared clonotypes between healthy human individuals. Method: immunoSEQ multiplex PCR; TCRdb's copy keeps in-frame clones and lacks some. The sample carries about 700,000 clones, about 91% recorded once. Naive CD8 isolation took CD45RO-negative cells positively selected for CCR7 and excluded terminally differentiated effector memory CD45RA+ cells. Sequencing input: naive CD8+ T cells sorted from blood. Receptors originate from a man under 40 in good health.

This chain connects TRBV7-9 to TRBJ1-1; TRBD1 might be the D (5 bases). Germline CDR1 and CDR2: SEHNR and FQNEAQ (reference sequence). V was trimmed by 5 bases and J by 1 base, leaving 14 bases between them. This CDR3 spans 15 amino acids. The DNA of the CDR3 is TGTGCCAGCAGCCACCCAGACAGTCCGAACACTGAAGCTTTCTTT. This sequence encodes CASSHPDSPNTEAFF.

V gene TRBV19 combines with J gene TRBJ2-1, with D perhaps matching TRBD2 (6 bases). The CDR3 runs to 13 residues. The germline gives CDR1 LNHDA, CDR2 SQIVND (reference sequence). The V gene lost 5 bases and the J gene lost 8 bases, with 13 bases spanning the gap. CDR3 residues: CASSWAGNYEQFF. CDR3 DNA: TGTGCCAGTAGTTGGGCGGGAAACTATGAGCAGTTCTTC.

The table lists this clone with a few counts. J is TRBJ2-1 and V is TRBV28; D is perhaps TRBD2 (6 bases). Germline-derived CDR1 and CDR2 are MDHEN and SYDVKM. Trimming removed 4 bases at V and 5 bases at J, with 15 bases between. The CDR3 spans 15 residues. The CDR3 DNA is TGTGCCAGCAGTTCCCGTGACGGGGGAGACAATGAGCAGTTCTTC. Protein: CASSSRDGGDNEQFF.

The CDR3 DNA reads TGTGCCAGCAGCTTGTTTACGGACGCCCCCTACAATGAGCAGTTCTTC. Protein sequence: CASSLFTDAPYNEQFF. The chain recombines TRBV11-2 with TRBJ2-1; no clear D gene. Germline CDR1 reads SGHAT; CDR2 reads FQNNGV. V was pared by 3 bases and J by 2 bases, with 14 bases between. The CDR3 covers 16 residues.

The genes are TRBV15 and TRBJ1-5; 9 bases fit TRBD1. Germline assignment: CDR1 LNHNV and CDR2 YYDKDF (reference sequence). The CDR3 runs 15 residues. With 9 bases clipped from V and 3 bases from J, the junction kept 9 bases outside the gene matches. CDR3 sequence: CATVGDRDFNQPQHF. DNA of the CDR3: TGTGCCACAGTCGGGGACAGGGACTTCAATCAGCCCCAGCATTTT.

This clone was recorded only once. The CDR3 sequence: CASSPGIGAYEQYF. The DNA for the CDR3 is TGCGCCAGCAGCCCCGGAATAGGCGCCTACGAGCAGTACTTC. This chain joins TRBV4-1 and TRBJ2-7; D remains ambiguous. With 4 bases removed from V and 2 bases from J, the gap between germline ends came to 12 bases. The germline V gene encodes CDR1 MGHRA and CDR2 YSYEKL. This CDR3 contains 14 residues.

This clone was detected only once. The chain recombines TRBV29-1 with TRBJ2-7; D ambiguous. From germline, CDR1 is SQVTM and CDR2 ANQGSEA. The CDR3 runs 13 residues. The V and J ends lost 2 bases and 0 bases respectively, with 8 bases between them. CDR3 nucleotide sequence: TGCAGCGTTGAACAAACGGGCTCCTACGAGCAGTACTTC. Translated: CSVEQTGSYEQYF.

The rearrangement links TRBV30 to TRBJ2-1; no firm D call. Trimming pared 4 bases from V and 0 bases from J, leaving 7 bases between. The CDR3 consists of 13 residues. Germline CDR1 is GTSNPN and CDR2 is SVGIG (reference sequence). The CDR3 sequence is CAWTWSSYNEQFF. The DNA of the CDR3 is TGTGCCTGGACCTGGAGCTCCTACAATGAGCAGTTCTTC.

CDR3 DNA sequence: TGTGCCAGCAGCTTTAGATTGGGCCCCGAGCAGTACTTC. As protein: CASSFRLGPEQYF. The chain joins TRBV7-8 to TRBJ2-7; D remains unclear. The ends were cut back, 3 bases at V and 6 bases at J, with 12 bases in the middle. This CDR3 contains 13 residues. In germline, CDR1 is SGHVS, CDR2 FQNEAQ. The variable domain in full, completed from reference TRBV7-8 and TRBJ2-7, reads GAGVSQSPRYKVAKRGQDVALRCDPISGHVSLFWYQQALGQGPEFLTYFQNEAQLDKSGLPSDRFFAERPEGSVSTLKIQRTQQEDSAVYLCASSFRLGPEQYFGPGTRLTVT.

The chain links TRBV6-5 to TRBJ1-2; D is possibly TRBD1 (5 bases). Trimming took 5 bases from V and 3 from J, leaving 10 bases between them. Per the germline V gene, CDR1 is MNHEY and CDR2 is SVGAGI. CDR3 size: 13 residues. As DNA, the CDR3 is TGTGCCAGCAGTGAAAGGGACTACTATGGCTACACCTTC. This gives the protein CASSERDYYGYTF.

The chain combines TRBV7-9 with TRBJ1-5, with D hard to call. The germline CDR1 and CDR2 sequences are SEHNR and FQNEAQ (reference sequence). The CDR3 is 13 amino acids. V was pared by 5 bases and J by 5 bases, with 10 bases between. The CDR3 nucleotides read TGTGCCAGCAGCAAAGACGAAGATCAGCCCCAGCATTTT. As protein: CASSKDEDQPQHF. Variable domain in full (rest from reference TRBV7-9 and TRBJ1-5): DTGVSQNPRHKITKRGQNVTFRCDPISEHNRLYWYRQTLGQGPEFLTYFQNEAQLEKSRLLSDRFSAERPKGSFSTLEIQRTEQGDSAMYLCASSKDEDQPQHFGDGTRLSIL.

The chain couples TRBV27 to TRBJ2-3; D ambiguous. CDR3 length: 16 amino acids. Germline V gene sequence: CDR1 MNHEY, CDR2 SMNVEV (reference sequence). V dropped 4 bases and J dropped 0 bases, with 14 bases sitting between them. This CDR3 is CASSSRTELSTDTQYF. CDR3 DNA sequence: TGTGCCAGCAGTTCACGTACCGAACTCAGCACAGATACGCAGTATTTT.

The V and J genes are TRBV6-6 and TRBJ2-3; D is perhaps TRBD2 (6 bases). The germline gives CDR1 MNHNY, CDR2 SVGAGI (reference sequence). Trimming shortened V by 2 bases and J by 1 base, and 7 bases separated the two germline ends. This CDR3 comprises 14 residues. The CDR3 reads CASSYGGGTDTQYF. DNA for the CDR3: TGTGCCAGCAGTTACGGAGGGGGCACAGATACGCAGTATTTT.

This chain connects TRBV13 to TRBJ2-7; no definite D call. This CDR3 contains 14 residues. V was shortened by 0 bases and J by 0 bases, with 6 bases between the two germline ends. The germline CDR1 and CDR2 sequences are PRHDT and FYEKMQ (reference sequence). In DNA, the CDR3 is TGTGCCAGCAGCTTAGGGGCGATCTCCTACGAGCAGTACTTC. Protein product: CASSLGAISYEQYF.

This sequence joins TRBV29-1 and TRBJ1-1; D gene uncertain. CDR3 length: 12 amino acids. Per germline, CDR1 SQVTM and CDR2 ANQGSEA. Trimming took 6 bases from V and 0 from J, leaving 8 bases between them. The CDR3 sequence: CSVTYMNTEAFF. CDR3 in DNA: TGCAGCGTCACGTACATGAACACTGAAGCTTTCTTT. The whole variable domain, remainder taken from reference TRBV29-1 and TRBJ1-1, is SAVISQKPSRDICQRGTSLTIQCQVDSQVTMMFWYRQQPGQSLTLIATANQGSEATYESGFVIDKFPISRPNLTFSTLTVSNMSPEDSSIYLCSVTYMNTEAFFGQGTRLTVV.

This chain uses TRBV11-3 with TRBJ2-1; D remains ambiguous. The CDR3 loop spans 13 amino acids. From germline, CDR1 is SGHNT and CDR2 YENEEA. V lost 3 bases to trimming and J lost 0 bases, with 3 bases between them. The CDR3 region has the DNA TGTGCCAGCAGCTTGGACTCCTACAATGAGCAGTTCTTC. This translates into CASSLDSYNEQFF. Full variable domain (rest looked up from reference TRBV11-3 and TRBJ2-1): EAGVVQSPRYKIIEKKQPVAFWCNPISGHNTLYWYLQNLGQGPELLIRYENEEAVDDSQLPKDRFSAERLKGVDSTLKIQPAELGDSAVYLCASSLDSYNEQFFGPGTRLTVL.

The chain links TRBV5-5 to TRBJ2-7; 10 nucleotides align to TRBD2. Germline lookup yields CDR1 SGHKS and CDR2 YYEKEE (reference sequence). This CDR3 contains 15 residues. V dropped 0 bases and J dropped 1; count of bases not matched to a gene: 1. The chain's CDR3 is CASSLETSGSYEQYF. The CDR3 nucleotides are TGTGCCAGCAGCTTGGAGACTAGCGGGTCCTACGAGCAGTACTTC.

CDR3 DNA: TGTGCCAGCAGTACAAGCGGGAGCTCCTACAATGAGCAGTTCTTC. Translation: CASSTSGSSYNEQFF. The rearrangement uses TRBV6-6 and TRBJ2-1, with 8 bases aligning to TRBD2. Germline V CDR1 and CDR2: MNHNY, SVGAGI (reference sequence). The CDR3 is 15 amino acids. The V segment lost 5 bases and the J segment 0 bases; nucleotides outside the gene matches: 3.

The chain employs TRBV5-1 and TRBJ2-7, with D hard to call. CDR1 and CDR2 (germline): SGHRS, YFSETQ. Trimming shortened V by 4 bases and J by 1 base, and 3 bases separated the two germline ends. The CDR3 is 11 residues long. The CDR3 loop reads CASSESYEQYF. Written as DNA, the CDR3 is TGCGCCAGCAGCGAGTCCTACGAGCAGTACTTC. The full variable domain, in which reference TRBV5-1 and TRBJ2-7 provide the parts outside the CDR3, is KAGVTQTPRYLIKTRGQQVTLSCSPISGHRSVSWYQQTPGQGLQFLFEYFSETQRNKGNFPGRFSGRQFSNSRSEMNVSTLELGDSALYLCASSESYEQYFGPGTRLTVT.

Concerning this clone itself: The same CDR3 arises from other DNA sequences in this sample as well. As DNA, the CDR3 is TGTGCCAGCAGCTCCACTAGCGGAGCCTACAATGAGCAGTTCTTC. Translated: CASSSTSGAYNEQFF. This chain uses TRBV7-2 with TRBJ2-1; 8 bases fit TRBD2. Per the germline V gene, CDR1 is SGHTA and CDR2 is FQGNSA. CDR3 length: 15 residues. J gave up 2 bases and V 4 bases, and 4 bases lay outside the gene matches.